What follows are 5 T cell receptor beta chains derived from one specimen sequenced in a study of human T cells and chemical hapten exposure. The library gave individual cDNA molecules unique molecular identifiers. TCRdb passed the reads through MiXCR, listing each CDR3 protein once. The table lists 95,000 to 150,000 distinct CDR3 sequences, less than 10% of them singletons, with 1.3% to 1.5% in the top ten. Total RNA was isolated from whole blood that had not been fractionated. Sequenced sample: whole blood. The receptors originated from a human donor in good health. Some clones in this sample may be carry-over from other donors' samples.

This clonotype was seen more than once but under ten times. The rearrangement joins TRBV5-1 to TRBJ2-7, with 10 bases fitting TRBD2. The CDR3 totals 17 residues. Germline-derived CDR1 and CDR2 are SGHRS and YFSETQ. Trimming at V came to 0 bases and at J to 3 bases, leaving 9 bases not matched to a gene. CDR3 bases: TGCGCCAGCAGCTTGGGGAGTAGGGCTAGCGGGAGCTACGAGCAGTACTTC. Amino acids: CASSLGSRASGSYEQYF.

This clonotype has a handful of counts. The chain carries TRBV25-1 and TRBJ2-5; D is possibly TRBD1 or TRBD2 (7 bases each). The CDR3 runs 18 residues. Trimming cost V 2 bases and J 5 bases, with 24 bases left between them. Germline values: CDR1 MGHDK, CDR2 SYGVNS. The CDR3 DNA reads as TGTGCCAGCAGTGAACTGGGAGGGGGCCAGGGGGGATTTGAGACCCAGTACTTC. Translating gives CASSELGGGQGGFETQYF.

Only a few counts were recorded for this clonotype. The chain has TRBV4-2 and TRBJ2-5; a possible D gene is TRBD2 (6 bases). V lost 3 bases and J 5 bases, leaving 10 bases between the germline ends. This CDR3 has 13 amino acids. CDR1 is LGHNA and CDR2 is YNFKEQ in the germline V gene. The CDR3 DNA follows: TGTGCCAGCAGCCAGGGGGGTTCGGAGACCCAGTACTTC. Its protein is CASSQGGSETQYF.

The rearrangement joins TRBV27 to TRBJ1-1, with a weak D call TRBD1 (6 bases). The CDR3 is made up of 13 amino acids. With 11 bases removed from V and 5 bases from J, the gap between germline ends came to 18 bases. The V gene's germline CDR1 is MNHEY and CDR2 SMNVEV (reference sequence). The CDR3 loop is CAVVGGGRTEAFF. CDR3 coding DNA: TGTGCCGTCGTGGGGGGCGGTCGTACTGAAGCTTTCTTT.

This clonotype was observed at least ten times. CDR3 sequence (DNA): TGCGCCAGCAGCCCCCGCCATGGATATTCGGGAGAGACCCAGTACTTC. This sequence encodes CASSPRHGYSGETQYF. J is TRBJ2-5 and V is TRBV5-1; no clear D gene. The CDR3 length is 16 residues. CDR1 SGHRS and CDR2 YFSETQ come from the germline V gene. V was clipped by 4 bases and J by 4 bases, with 20 bases between them. Full variable domain (rest looked up from reference TRBV5-1 and TRBJ2-5): KAGVTQTPRYLIKTRGQQVTLSCSPISGHRSVSWYQQTPGQGLQFLFEYFSETQRNKGNFPGRFSGRQFSNSRSEMNVSTLELGDSALYLCASSPRHGYSGETQYFGPGTRLLVL.